Here is one TCR beta chain with its context. Trimming stripped 6 bases from V and 2 bases from J, with 17 bases between. Per the germline V gene, CDR1 is MNHEY and CDR2 is SMNVEV (reference sequence). The CDR3 is made up of 15 amino acids. This specimen belongs to a study of blood T cell repertoires in COVID-19. The wider study: COVID-19 samples collected from the United States, Italy and Spain covered acute and convalescent phases. PBMCs, B-cell-depleted T cells, or T cells provided the cDNA or gDNA that made up the material.

Original analysis: The authors estimated nucleated cell counts from reference gene primer amplification. Assay used: immunoSEQ multiplex PCR; TCRdb lists only in-frame clones, some missing. V, J and clone size derive from that table, while D and trimming were established from the DNA sequence. Of tens of thousands of clones listed, 82% are singletons. The receptor was derived from a man aged 50-59 years with active or convalescent COVID-19. Sequencing was performed on peripheral blood. This chain connects TRBV27 to TRBJ2-7; possible D gene TRBD2, 7 bases. CDR3 sequence: CASRPYREGAYEQYF. The CDR3 DNA is TGTGCCAGCAGGCCCTACAGGGAGGGGGCCTACGAGCAGTACTTC.